Listed below are T cell receptor beta chains from one sample, sequenced in a study of blood T cell repertoires in COVID-19. Assay used: immunoSEQ multiplex PCR; TCRdb lists only in-frame clones, some missing. The top ten hold about a tenth of the sample, which has around 78,000 clones, about nine tenths seen once. Sequencing input: peripheral blood. These receptor sequences come from an older man with active or convalescent COVID-19. CDR3s include the opening cysteine and the closing phenylalanine or tryptophan. D genes are given only for firm matches. A row's size may be missing; if present it is once, few, many or a size class.

>.|TRBV5-1|TRBD1|TRBJ1-3
TGCGCCAGCGCCCCCGGGACAGCCCTGGTCTCTGGAAACACCATATATTTT
CASAPGTALVSGNTIYF
>.|TRBV7-2|.|TRBJ1-2
TGTGCCAGCAGCCGTAATCAGGTTGTACGGGGCTACACCTTC
CASSRNQVVRGYTF
>.|TRBV28|.|TRBJ2-7
TGTGCCAGCAGCCTACCAGTGGGGCAGGGGACCTACGAGCAGTACTTC
CASSLPVGQGTYEQYF
>.|TRBV5-6|TRBD2|TRBJ2-1
TGTGCCAGCAGCTCTAGCGGGAGACCTCGCAATGAGCAGTTCTTC
CASSSSGRPRNEQFF
>.|TRBV6-5|.|TRBJ1-1
TGTGCCAGCAGAATACTTACAGGGGAAGCTTTCTTT
CASRILTGEAFF
>.|TRBV18|.|TRBJ2-2
TGTGCCAGCTCACCACCCCTGACAGCCGTCTACACCGGGGAGCTGTTTTTT
CASSPPLTAVYTGELFF
>.|TRBV20-1|.|TRBJ2-7
TGCAGTGCACGTAGCCGGGACGAGCAGTACTTC
CSARSRDEQYF
>.|TRBV2|.|TRBJ2-4
TGTGCCAGCAGTGAAGCGGTAATGGGGGAGGACATTCAGTACTTC
CASSEAVMGEDIQYF
>.|TRBV15|TRBD1|TRBJ2-3
TGTGCCACCAGCCGGACAAACAGGGGTACAGATACGCAGTATTTT
CATSRTNRGTDTQYF
>.|TRBV11-2|TRBD2|TRBJ2-1
TGTGCCAGCAGTCCGCTGGCCGCGACTAGCATAGATGAGCAGTTCTTC
CASSPLAATSIDEQFF
>.|TRBV28|TRBD1|TRBJ1-1
TGTGCCAGCAGCTGGACAGGCGGATCGGCTTTCTTT
CASSWTGGSAFF
>.|TRBV7-2|.|TRBJ1-3
TGTGCCAGCAGCTTAGATGGGGGGATCGTGGCTGGAAACACCATATATTTT
CASSLDGGIVAGNTIYF
>.|TRBV28|TRBD1|TRBJ1-1
TGTGCCAGCAGCGCGACAGGGCCGATGAACACTGAAGCTTTCTTT
CASSATGPMNTEAFF
>few|TRBV2|.|TRBJ2-7
TGTGCCAGCACCCCTGAGCGAGGCTCCTACGAGCAGTACTTC
CASTPERGSYEQYF
>.|TRBV7-6|.|TRBJ2-3
TGTGCCAGCAGCTTAGCAAGTGCGGCGTACACAGATACGCAGTATTTT
CASSLASAAYTDTQYF
>.|TRBV7-2|.|TRBJ1-5
TGTGCCAGCAGCTTATCCAGGGGCAATCAGCCCCAGCATTTT
CASSLSRGNQPQHF
>.|TRBV5-1|.|TRBJ1-3
TGCGCCAGCAGCTTGGTCAGTATTTCGTCCGCAGGCCTCTCTGGAAACACCATATATTTT
CASSLVSISSAGLSGNTIYF
>.|TRBV30|TRBD2|TRBJ2-5
TGTGCCTGGGCCCCGTGGCTAGCGGGAGGTCGGGGTGGGACCCAGTACTTC
CAWAPWLAGGRGGTQYF
>.|TRBV28|TRBD2|TRBJ2-1
TGTGCCAGCAGTTTACCGGGAGGCGACAATGAGCAGTTCTTC
CASSLPGGDNEQFF
>.|TRBV7-9|TRBD2|TRBJ2-1
TGTGCCAGCAGCTCCCCGGGACTAGCGGCGTCCAATGAGCAGTTCTTC
CASSSPGLAASNEQFF
>.|TRBV5-1|TRBD1|TRBJ1-5
TGCGCCAGCAGCCCGACAGGGATCAATCAGCCCCAGCATTTT
CASSPTGINQPQHF
>.|TRBV15|.|TRBJ1-1
TGTGCCACCAGCTCCGGGACAAGGAACACTGAAGCTTTCTTT
CATSSGTRNTEAFF
>.|TRBV2|.|TRBJ1-1
TGTGCCAGCAGGGAGGGCAGGGTCAACACTGAAGCTTTCTTT
CASREGRVNTEAFF
>.|TRBV10-3|TRBD1|TRBJ1-2
TGTGCCATCAGTGAGTCTCTCCGGGGACAGGGAGGACTATCGGATGGCTACACCTTC
CAISESLRGQGGLSDGYTF
>.|TRBV5-1|.|TRBJ1-1
TGCGCCAGCAGCTTGGTAGGACAGTTGGACACTGAAGCTTTCTTT
CASSLVGQLDTEAFF
>.|TRBV20-1|.|TRBJ2-6
TGCAGTGCTAGTCCGAGGGCAAATTTTAACTCTGGGGCCAACGTCCTGACTTTC
CSASPRANFNSGANVLTF
>.|TRBV19|TRBD1|TRBJ2-7
TGTGCCAGTAGTATCAAGGGACAGACCTACGAGCAGTACTTC
CASSIKGQTYEQYF
>.|TRBV7-2|.|TRBJ1-2
TGTGCCAGCAGCTTAGTTGATGGGGGGGCCGATGGCTACACCTTC
CASSLVDGGADGYTF
>.|TRBV7-2|.|TRBJ1-1
TGTGCCAGCAGCCAAGGACAGACCGCCAACACTGAAGCTTTCTTT
CASSQGQTANTEAFF
>.|TRBV18|TRBD1|TRBJ2-5
TGTGCCAGCTCACCACCAATCGCGGACAGGGCGGACATTGGCGAGACCCAGTACTTC
CASSPPIADRADIGETQYF
>.|TRBV6-6|.|TRBJ2-1
TGTGCCAGCAGTTACTCGAGACAGAACTCCTACAATGAGCAGTTCTTC
CASSYSRQNSYNEQFF
>.|TRBV27|TRBD1|TRBJ1-1
TGTGCCAGCAGTTTGACAGGGACGAACACTGAAGCTTTCTTT
CASSLTGTNTEAFF
>.|TRBV5-1|TRBD2|TRBJ2-3
TGCGCCAGCAGCCATGGACTAGCGGGAGGAGGAGTTGACACAGATACGCAGTATTTT
CASSHGLAGGGVDTDTQYF
>.|TRBV6-6|.|TRBJ2-1
TGTGCCAGCAGTTATCGGGTCAATGAGCAGTTCTTC
CASSYRVNEQFF
>.|TRBV7-9|.|TRBJ1-2
TGTGCCAGCAGCGCGGGAGTTTCGGGGGGATGGGGCTACACCTTC
CASSAGVSGGWGYTF
>once|TRBV7-2|.|TRBJ2-7
TGTGCCAGCAGCCGTCGAGGGAGGGGGTACGAGCAGTACTTC
CASSRRGRGYEQYF
>once|TRBV6-5|.|TRBJ1-1
TGTGCCAGCAGATGGGGGAGGTCCACTGAAGCTTTCTTT
CASRWGRSTEAFF
>.|TRBV3-1/TRBV3-2|TRBD2|TRBJ2-3
TGTGCCAGCAGCCAAAAGAGCGGGATTGGTCCCACAGATACGCAGTATTTT
CASSQKSGIGPTDTQYF
>.|TRBV12-3/TRBV12-4|.|TRBJ1-1
TGTGCCAGCAGTTTAGACAGGGCGGCTGAAGCTTTCTTT
CASSLDRAAEAFF
>.|TRBV10-3|.|TRBJ1-1
TGTGCCACCGGGCAACTAGGCGCTGAAGCTTTCTTT
CATGQLGAEAFF
>.|TRBV11-3|.|TRBJ2-3
TGTGCCAGCAGCGCTAGGACGGGGTTTGCCACACGAGATACGCAGTATTTT
CASSARTGFATRDTQYF